This is a list of T cell receptor beta chains from one sample in a study of naive and memory T cell subsets. In TCRdb, the UMI-ligation and nested PCR reads were re-called with MiXCR into one record per CDR3 protein. The sample has some 30,000 distinct CDR3 sequences, around 18% seen once; the top ten hold about 3.6%. Sequenced input: effector memory CD4+ T cells from blood. These receptors were taken from a human donor in good health. Each CDR3 is given with its conserved first and last residue. Fields, in order: D gene, J gene, clone size, V gene, CDR3 protein, CDR3 DNA. A D gene is named only where the DNA matches it firmly. The listing skips clone size in some rows; elsewhere it reads once, few, many or a size class.

D gene: .; J gene: TRBJ2-1; clone size: .; V gene: TRBV27; CDR3 protein: CASSNPRSIIDNEQFF; CDR3 DNA: TGTGCCAGCTCTAACCCGAGGAGTATTATTGACAATGAGCAGTTCTTC
D gene: .; J gene: TRBJ1-6; clone size: few; V gene: TRBV29-1; CDR3 protein: CSARWSGSNSPLHF; CDR3 DNA: TGCAGCGCCCGGTGGTCCGGCTCGAATTCACCCCTCCACTTT
D gene: TRBD1; J gene: TRBJ1-5; clone size: medium-sized; V gene: TRBV12-3/TRBV12-4; CDR3 protein: CASRDSSYSNQPQHF; CDR3 DNA: TGTGCCAGCCGGGACAGCTCGTATAGCAATCAGCCCCAGCATTTT
D gene: TRBD1; J gene: TRBJ1-6; clone size: .; V gene: TRBV6-5; CDR3 protein: CASSYTTGDDSPLHF; CDR3 DNA: TGTGCCAGCAGTTACACGACAGGGGATGATTCACCCCTCCACTTT
D gene: TRBD1; J gene: TRBJ1-1; clone size: many; V gene: TRBV5-1; CDR3 protein: CASSSFTGTGGGTEAFF; CDR3 DNA: TGCGCCAGCAGCTCATTCACCGGGACAGGGGGAGGTACTGAAGCTTTCTTT
D gene: .; J gene: TRBJ2-5; clone size: .; V gene: TRBV10-3; CDR3 protein: CAISPDFAGETQYF; CDR3 DNA: TGTGCCATCAGTCCGGACTTTGCAGGAGAGACCCAGTACTTC
D gene: TRBD1; J gene: TRBJ2-1; clone size: .; V gene: TRBV6-1; CDR3 protein: CASSTGTGDRGQFF; CDR3 DNA: TGTGCCAGCAGTACCGGGACAGGGGACAGAGGGCAGTTCTTC
D gene: TRBD2; J gene: TRBJ2-2; clone size: .; V gene: TRBV2; CDR3 protein: CASRIHSGRGTGELFF; CDR3 DNA: TGTGCCAGCAGGATACATAGCGGGAGAGGCACCGGGGAGCTGTTTTTT
D gene: TRBD1; J gene: TRBJ2-7; clone size: few; V gene: TRBV5-4; CDR3 protein: CASSGTGGNFAYEQYF; CDR3 DNA: TGTGCCAGCAGCGGCACAGGGGGGAACTTCGCCTACGAGCAGTACTTC
D gene: TRBD1; J gene: TRBJ1-6; clone size: .; V gene: TRBV6-5; CDR3 protein: CASKAASPGGGRNSPLHF; CDR3 DNA: TGTGCCAGCAAGGCCGCGTCCCCAGGGGGCGGGCGAAATTCACCCCTCCACTTT
D gene: TRBD2; J gene: TRBJ2-3; clone size: .; V gene: TRBV7-3; CDR3 protein: CASSLTSPREGSTDTQYF; CDR3 DNA: TGTGCCAGCAGCTTAACGTCCCCCAGGGAGGGAAGCACAGATACGCAGTATTTT
D gene: .; J gene: TRBJ2-3; clone size: few; V gene: TRBV7-6; CDR3 protein: CASTSWTGGTDTQYF; CDR3 DNA: TGTGCCAGCACCTCATGGACGGGGGGCACAGATACGCAGTATTTT
D gene: .; J gene: TRBJ2-7; clone size: few; V gene: TRBV29-1; CDR3 protein: CSVEKGYEQYF; CDR3 DNA: TGCAGCGTTGAGAAGGGCTACGAGCAGTACTTC
D gene: TRBD2; J gene: TRBJ2-3; clone size: few; V gene: TRBV5-1; CDR3 protein: CASSLGTSHYSTDTQYF; CDR3 DNA: TGCGCCAGCAGCTTGGGGACTAGCCACTACAGCACAGATACGCAGTATTTT
D gene: TRBD2; J gene: TRBJ2-1; clone size: few; V gene: TRBV20-1; CDR3 protein: CSARGFRLAGGYNEQFF; CDR3 DNA: TGCAGTGCTCGTGGATTTAGACTAGCGGGAGGGTACAATGAGCAGTTCTTC
D gene: .; J gene: TRBJ1-1; clone size: few; V gene: TRBV6-1; CDR3 protein: CASSVGGHTEAFF; CDR3 DNA: TGTGCCAGCAGTGTAGGGGGGCATACTGAAGCTTTCTTT
D gene: .; J gene: TRBJ1-4; clone size: many; V gene: TRBV20-1; CDR3 protein: CSARDFGGSNEKLFF; CDR3 DNA: TGCAGTGCTAGAGATTTCGGGGGGAGTAATGAAAAACTGTTTTTT
D gene: .; J gene: TRBJ2-5; clone size: few; V gene: TRBV7-9; CDR3 protein: CASSFRGAGTQKETQYF; CDR3 DNA: TGTGCCAGCAGCTTTCGTGGGGCGGGCACACAAAAGGAGACCCAGTACTTC
D gene: TRBD2; J gene: TRBJ2-3; clone size: few; V gene: TRBV6-4; CDR3 protein: CASSGLAGADTQYF; CDR3 DNA: TGTGCCAGCAGTGGACTAGCGGGAGCAGATACGCAGTATTTT
D gene: TRBD2; J gene: TRBJ2-1; clone size: .; V gene: TRBV20-1; CDR3 protein: CSAKVFGLARHNEQFF; CDR3 DNA: TGCAGTGCTAAAGTTTTCGGACTAGCGAGACACAATGAGCAGTTCTTC
D gene: .; J gene: TRBJ1-5; clone size: few; V gene: TRBV2; CDR3 protein: CASLRDRGNQPQHF; CDR3 DNA: TGTGCCAGCTTAAGAGACCGAGGCAATCAGCCCCAGCATTTT
D gene: TRBD1; J gene: TRBJ2-7; clone size: few; V gene: TRBV5-1; CDR3 protein: CASSSRRDRGTYEQYF; CDR3 DNA: TGCGCCAGCAGCTCCCGCCGGGACAGGGGCACCTACGAGCAGTACTTC
D gene: .; J gene: TRBJ1-6; clone size: few; V gene: TRBV28; CDR3 protein: CASSLPGAVNSPLHF; CDR3 DNA: TGTGCCAGCAGTTTGCCAGGAGCTGTAAATTCACCCCTCCACTTT
D gene: TRBD1; J gene: TRBJ2-7; clone size: many; V gene: TRBV27; CDR3 protein: CASSFRPPWTGSRNEQYF; CDR3 DNA: TGTGCCAGCAGTTTTCGTCCCCCCTGGACAGGGAGTCGAAACGAGCAGTACTTC
D gene: TRBD1; J gene: TRBJ2-1; clone size: few; V gene: TRBV5-1; CDR3 protein: CASSLGQGYYNEQFF; CDR3 DNA: TGCGCCAGCAGCTTGGGACAGGGTTATTACAATGAGCAGTTCTTC
D gene: TRBD2; J gene: TRBJ2-3; clone size: .; V gene: TRBV9; CDR3 protein: CASSAHPIAGASTDTQYF; CDR3 DNA: TGTGCCAGCAGCGCGCATCCAATAGCGGGAGCTAGCACAGATACGCAGTATTTT
D gene: TRBD1; J gene: TRBJ1-4; clone size: .; V gene: TRBV28; CDR3 protein: CASSLPGQGSGKLFF; CDR3 DNA: TGTGCCAGCAGTTTACCCGGACAGGGTAGTGGAAAACTGTTTTTT
D gene: .; J gene: TRBJ1-5; clone size: .; V gene: TRBV12-3/TRBV12-4; CDR3 protein: CASSNGGVNQPQHF; CDR3 DNA: TGTGCCAGCAGTAACGGGGGGGTGAATCAGCCCCAGCATTTT
D gene: .; J gene: TRBJ1-5; clone size: .; V gene: TRBV5-1; CDR3 protein: CASSLGGPNQPQHF; CDR3 DNA: TGCGCCAGCAGCTTGGGGGGGCCGAATCAGCCCCAGCATTTT
D gene: TRBD1; J gene: TRBJ1-5; clone size: .; V gene: TRBV28; CDR3 protein: CASTAGYGQVNQPQHF; CDR3 DNA: TGTGCCAGCACTGCTGGGTACGGACAGGTTAATCAGCCCCAGCATTTT
D gene: .; J gene: TRBJ2-3; clone size: many; V gene: TRBV28; CDR3 protein: CASRGGGADTQYF; CDR3 DNA: TGTGCCAGCAGGGGAGGGGGCGCAGATACGCAGTATTTT
D gene: TRBD2; J gene: TRBJ2-1; clone size: .; V gene: TRBV6-1; CDR3 protein: CATTRTSGFSYNEQFF; CDR3 DNA: TGTGCCACCACCCGCACTAGCGGGTTCTCCTACAATGAGCAGTTCTTC
D gene: TRBD2; J gene: TRBJ2-4; clone size: once; V gene: TRBV28; CDR3 protein: CASVSGRAFGDIQYF; CDR3 DNA: TGTGCCAGTGTTAGCGGGAGGGCCTTTGGGGACATTCAGTACTTC
D gene: .; J gene: TRBJ1-1; clone size: .; V gene: TRBV11-2; CDR3 protein: CASSQRDRTNTEAFF; CDR3 DNA: TGTGCCAGCAGCCAACGTGACAGGACGAACACTGAAGCTTTCTTT